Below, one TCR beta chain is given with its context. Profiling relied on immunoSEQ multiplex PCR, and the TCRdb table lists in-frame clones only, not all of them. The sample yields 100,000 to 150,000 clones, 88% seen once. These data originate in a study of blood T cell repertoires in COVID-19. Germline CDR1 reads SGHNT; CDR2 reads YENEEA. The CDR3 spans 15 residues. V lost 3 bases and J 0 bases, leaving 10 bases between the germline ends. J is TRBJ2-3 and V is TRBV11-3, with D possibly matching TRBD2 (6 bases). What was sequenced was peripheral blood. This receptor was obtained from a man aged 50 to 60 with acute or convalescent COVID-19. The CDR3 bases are TGTGCCAGCAGCTTGGTAGCGGCTAGCACAGATACGCAGTATTTT. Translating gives CASSLVAASTDTQYF.